This T cell receptor beta chain was sequenced in a study of blood T cell repertoires in COVID-19. Study-wide background: Samples of COVID-19 (acute and convalescent) were obtained from the United States, Italy and Spain. Sample material is recorded as cDNA or gDNA derived from T cells, B-cell-depleted T cells, or PBMCs.

Trimming removed 1 base at V and 6 bases at J, with 14 bases between. CDR3 length: 15 residues. The V gene's germline CDR1 is MGHDK and CDR2 SYGVNS. Authors' data handling: Reference gene primer amplification in the assay estimated nucleated cell counts. The table came from immunoSEQ multiplex PCR; TCRdb's copy has only in-frame clones and leaves some out. The DNA gave D and trimming, while V, J and clone size come from that table. The sample shows about 130,000 clones, about 85% of them seen only once. The TCR comes from a human donor in a cohort sampled during active COVID-19. The chain combines TRBV25-1 with TRBJ2-3; TRBD2 is a possible D gene (6 bases). The sample consisted of peripheral blood. The DNA for the CDR3 is TGTGCCAGCAGTGAATCCCGGACTATGTTCGATACGCAGTATTTT. Translating gives CASSESRTMFDTQYF.